The T cell receptor beta chain under discussion was sequenced for a study of shared clonotypes between healthy human individuals. At the level of the study: Plates per donor: three CD4 naive, three CD4 memory, two CD8 naive, one CD8 memory.

About this clone itself: The target antigen is unknown.

Whole-study findings and limits: Of the naive CD4 clonotypes, roughly 5% were shared across a handful of donors.

Germline V lookup: CDR1 SGHRS, CDR2 YFSETQ. The CDR3 extends over 15 amino acids. The V gene lost 4 bases and the J gene lost 2 bases, with 12 bases spanning the gap. Data came from immunoSEQ multiplex PCR; TCRdb stores just in-frame clones and leaves some out. Of about 2.4 million clones listed, roughly 93% were seen once; the top ten hold 0.36%. What was sequenced was naive CD4+ T cells from PBMCs. Stated subset: CD45RA+ positively selected. The source is a man aged 18 to 30 in good health. Some clones in this sample may be carry-over from other donors' samples. This chain joins TRBV5-1 and TRBJ1-4; no clear D. In DNA form, the CDR3 reads TGCGCCAGCAGCCCTGAAGGGTTTACTAATGAAAAACTGTTTTTT. As protein: CASSPEGFTNEKLFF.